The entry below describes one T cell receptor (beta chain). Other DNA sequences of this sample code for an identical CDR3. The data derive from a study of shared clonotypes between healthy human individuals. This table comes from immunoSEQ multiplex PCR, and its TCRdb copy is limited to in-frame clones, with some not included. Here the sample spans approximately 2,300,000 clones, under 95% being singletons. The CDR3 covers 15 residues. CDR1 SEHNR and CDR2 FQNEAQ come from the germline V gene (reference sequence). V was clipped by 1 base and J by 2 bases, with 9 bases between them. The V and J genes are TRBV7-9 and TRBJ1-5; TRBD1 might be the D (6 bases). The sequence came from a man aged 18 to 30 in good health. Some clones in this sample may be carry-over from other donors' samples. Sequencing was done on a sample of naive CD4+ T cells from PBMCs. Specified subset: CD45RA+ positively selected. In DNA form, the CDR3 reads TGTGCCAGCAGCTTAGGGCAGGGGCGCAATCAGCCCCAGCATTTT. Translated: CASSLGQGRNQPQHF.